This paragraph reports one T cell receptor beta chain. The source of the sample is a study of blood T cell repertoires in COVID-19. Study details: The origin of the acute and convalescent COVID-19 samples was the United States, Italy and Spain.

Measured with immunoSEQ multiplex PCR; TCRdb has only the in-frame clones, and not every one. The table records roughly 38,000 clones, more than 80% of them present only once. This clonotype originated in a man in his 60s in a cohort sampled during active COVID-19. Sequences were obtained from peripheral blood.

CDR3 DNA sequence: TGTGCCACCAGTTCCGCAGGGGCCTACAATGAGCAGTTCTTC. Protein sequence: CATSSAGAYNEQFF. The chain employs TRBV24-1 and TRBJ2-1; the D gene is possibly TRBD1 (6 bases). V lost 6 bases and J 2 bases, leaving 10 bases between the germline ends. CDR1 and CDR2 (germline): KGHDR, SFDVKD. The CDR3 runs 14 residues.